This TCR beta chain was recorded in a study of cytomegalovirus exposure and HLA in healthy donors. Overall study findings and caveats: About 87% or about 30% of the time was how often most TCR beta V segments were productive, according to an earlier analysis. CMV serostatus was the sole immune exposure information available. Later analysis associated a missense DCLRE1C variant with TCR beta V- and J-gene trimming.

CDR3 length: 17 residues. Germline CDR1 and CDR2: SGHAT and FQNNGV. Trimming at V came to 5 bases and at J to 5 bases, leaving 13 bases not matched to a gene. The sample holds a few counts of this clone. Its antigen is not identified. It was with 60 Vbeta and 13 Jbeta primers that the PCR ran. Data came from immunoSEQ multiplex PCR; TCRdb stores just in-frame clones and leaves some out. Of about 120,000 clones in the sample, 74% were seen once. This clonotype was obtained from a human donor in good health. The rearrangement joins TRBV11-2 to TRBJ2-1; 9 positions agree with TRBD2. Sequencing was carried out using PBMCs. The CDR3 spells CASSVNVGLARHNEQFF. The DNA of the CDR3 is TGTGCCAGCAGCGTAAACGTGGGACTAGCCCGCCACAATGAGCAGTTCTTC.